This TCR beta chain was recorded in a study of T cell repertoires in cytomegalovirus infection. About the research overall: Indicated by public TCR beta signatures were CMV infection and matching HLA type.

TCRdb independently ran MiXCR on the reads; one entry per CDR3 protein. The sample carries 900,000 to 950,000 distinct CDR3 sequences, less than 40% recorded once. Regarding this clonotype: Its antigen is not known.

Points from the study as a whole: In two of eight donors, the top clonotype was HLA-C-restricted CMV-specific. Identification of carriers of CMV plus the relevant HLA was achieved through cumulative public TCR beta family frequency.

The CDR3 sequence is 15 residues long. CDR1 and CDR2 from the germline V gene are SGHVS and FNYEAQ. J gave up 10 bases and V 5 bases, and 14 bases lay outside the gene matches. The sequencing here drew on cultured CD8+ T cells from PBMCs, taken from culture after CMV antigen stimulation. The clonotype was recovered from a human donor in good health (CMV status not recorded). Some clones in this sample may be carry-over from other donors' samples. The chain combines TRBV7-6 with TRBJ2-1; TRBD1 aligns across 7 bases. CDR3 loop: CASSLNSRGLGEQFF. DNA of the CDR3: TGTGCCAGCAGCCTCAATAGCAGGGGGTTAGGAGAGCAGTTCTTC.